The entry below describes one T cell receptor beta chain. Per the germline V gene, CDR1 is MNHNS and CDR2 is SASEGT. Trimming took 1 base from V and 4 from J, leaving 11 bases between them. The CDR3 runs 14 residues. Original processing notes: Counts of nucleated cells, estimated from reference gene primer amplification, were obtained. Assay: immunoSEQ multiplex PCR; the TCRdb copy retains only in-frame clones and omits some. The V and J calls and clone size were taken over from that table, and D and trimming were inferred from the DNA. The table includes under 300,000 clones, roughly nine tenths detected once. The data belong to a study of blood T cell repertoires in COVID-19. Study at large: PBMCs, B-cell-depleted T cells, or T cells provided the cDNA or gDNA that made up the material.

Material for sequencing was peripheral blood. The source of this sequence is a woman in her forties who had recovered from COVID-19. The chain combines TRBV6-1 with TRBJ2-7; D is uncertain. CDR3: CASSEGGVSYEQYF. CDR3 in DNA: TGTGCCAGCAGTGAAGGAGGCGTTTCATACGAGCAGTACTTC.